A selection of T cell receptor beta chains follows, all from one sample in a study of blood T cell repertoires in COVID-19. Here immunoSEQ multiplex PCR was the method, and the copy in TCRdb shows in-frame clones only, minus some. The sample holds over 150,000 clones, 80% to 85% seen once. The sample comprised peripheral blood. The source is a man aged 65 to 85 with active or convalescent COVID-19. Both conserved end residues are trimmed from each CDR3. A row's size may be missing; if present it is once, few, many or a size class.

>13|TRBV18|TRBJ2-7|NA
ASSPGTASSYEQY
>14|TRBV9|TRBJ2-1|once
ASSLRGGSSYNEQF
>11|TRBV6-5|TRBJ1-5|NA
ASGDRSNQPQH
>12|TRBV18|TRBJ2-7|NA
ASSPPLETYEQY
>13|TRBV7-2|TRBJ1-4|NA
ASSYNRGIGEKLF
>11|TRBV7-2|TRBJ1-5|NA
ASSGQSNQPQH
>13|TRBV5-8|TRBJ1-2|few
ASSTFGQGYYGYT
>13|TRBV28|TRBJ1-2|NA
ASRPQGALGYGYT
>11|TRBV7-2|TRBJ1-1|NA
ASSTLPNTEAF
>10|TRBV7-9|TRBJ2-7|NA
ASSLVGRSQY
>12|TRBV7-8|TRBJ1-5|NA
ASRGDSSNQPQH
>14|TRBV18|TRBJ1-3|once
ASSPSWAGLGNTIY
>14|TRBV5-4|TRBJ2-3|NA
ASSWSLAISTDTQY
>13|TRBV6-5|TRBJ1-6|once
ASSYGRVHNSPLH
>15|TRBV7-2|TRBJ1-3|NA
ASSSDRGRTRGNTIY
>13|TRBV6-6|TRBJ2-2|NA
ASSYWAPNTGELF
>10|TRBV7-8|TRBJ2-2|NA
ASSLLRLELF
>13|TRBV7-9|TRBJ2-2|NA
ASSLDAGGTGELF
>14|TRBV5-1|TRBJ1-1|NA
ASSLGPGTANTEAF
>12|TRBV5-1|TRBJ2-5|NA
ASSSGTGGETQY
>13|TRBV3-1/TRBV3-2|TRBJ2-7|NA
ASTSLAGSSYEQY
>11|TRBV15|TRBJ2-7|NA
ATSRGQGIEQY